This entry lists 26 T cell receptor beta chains sequenced from one sample in a study of blood T cell repertoires in COVID-19. Here immunoSEQ multiplex PCR was the method, and the copy in TCRdb shows in-frame clones only, minus some. The sample gives approximately 170,000 clones, 80% to 90% of which show up once; roughly 7.5% is in the top ten. Sequencing input: peripheral blood. Receptors were obtained from a man aged 40-49 years who had recovered from COVID-19.

The CDR3 loop reads CASRQVVQEYGYTF. CDR3 DNA sequence: TGTGCCAGCCGACAGGTGGTACAAGAATATGGCTACACCTTC. The V call is TRBV6-6, the J call TRBJ1-2, with D maybe TRBD1 (6 bases). CDR3 length equals 14 residues. Germline CDR1 is MNHNY and CDR2 is SVGAGI (reference sequence). The germline V and J ends were trimmed by 8 bases and 5 bases, with 18 bases remaining between them.

This clone appeared a single time. The J gene is TRBJ2-1, the V gene TRBV10-3; TRBD2 matches 11 bases. There are 16 residues in the CDR3. V lost 2 bases and J lost 8; bases outside the gene matches: 8. Germline-derived CDR1 and CDR2 are ENHRY and SYGVKD. In DNA form, the CDR3 reads TGTGCCATCAGTGAGGCGACTAGCGGGATGGACGATGAGCAGTTCTTC. Encoded protein: CAISEATSGMDDEQFF.

This sequence joins TRBV5-4 and TRBJ2-7, with D perhaps TRBD1 (6 bases). V shed 3 bases and J shed 3 bases, with 13 bases lying between them. Germline CDR1 SGHNT, CDR2 YYREEE (reference sequence). The CDR3 runs 14 residues. The chain's CDR3 is CASSWGQGNYEQYF. CDR3 bases: TGTGCCAGCAGCTGGGGACAAGGGAACTACGAGCAGTACTTC.

The V call is TRBV2, the J call TRBJ1-5; a weak D match, TRBD1 (6 bases). Germline CDR1 reads SNHLY; CDR2 reads FYNNEI. There are 15 residues in the CDR3. Trimming took 0 bases from V and 7 from J, leaving 13 bases between them. CDR3 loop: CASSEARGHYQPQHF. CDR3 coding DNA: TGTGCCAGCAGTGAAGCGCGGGGGCATTACCAGCCCCAGCATTTT.

The chain has TRBV27 and TRBJ1-1; D perhaps matches TRBD1 (5 bases). V dropped 6 bases and J dropped 6 bases, with 11 bases sitting between them. Germline V gene data show CDR1 as MNHEY and CDR2 as SMNVEV (reference sequence). This CDR3 has 12 residues. CDR3 nucleotide sequence: TGTGCCAGCAGCCTCCGGGGGGCTGAAGCTTTCTTT. It translates to CASSLRGAEAFF.

This rearrangement joins TRBV11-3 to TRBJ2-4, with 8 positions matching TRBD1. This CDR3 spans 14 amino acids. Germline loops: CDR1 SGHNT, CDR2 YENEEA. V was clipped by 4 bases and J by 6 bases; unmatched bases: 5. The CDR3 bases are TGTGCCAGCAGCTCGGTGACAGGGGTAAACATTCAGTACTTC. Its protein is CASSSVTGVNIQYF.

The chain joins TRBV6-1 to TRBJ1-4; D is unclear. CDR1 is MNHNS and CDR2 is SASEGT in the germline V gene. This CDR3 is 16 amino acids long. The V end was cut by 1 base, the J end by 0 bases, with 9 bases between. The CDR3 coding sequence is TGTGCCAGCAGTGAAGAGTCCGTAGCAACTAATGAAAAACTGTTTTTT. Translated, it gives CASSEESVATNEKLFF.

The gene calls are TRBV5-1 and TRBJ2-2; the D gene is possibly TRBD1 (5 bases). V lost 0 bases, J lost 3 bases, and 9 bases lay in between. The CDR3 is made up of 15 amino acids. The germline CDR1 and CDR2 sequences are SGHRS and YFSETQ. Here the CDR3 reads CASSLAQGHTGELFF. DNA for the CDR3: TGCGCCAGCAGCTTGGCCCAGGGCCACACCGGGGAGCTGTTTTTT.

This clone was recorded once. This chain links TRBV6-2 or TRBV6-3 with TRBJ2-5; D is possibly TRBD2 (7 bases). Trimming took 2 bases from V and 5 from J, leaving 27 bases between them. Germline assignment: CDR1 MNHEY and CDR2 SVGEGT. There are 19 residues in the CDR3. CDR3 sequence: CASSYVGGLAAQGLETQYF. CDR3 bases: TGTGCCAGCAGTTACGTAGGGGGTCTAGCGGCCCAAGGCTTGGAGACCCAGTACTTC.

V is TRBV7-2 and J is TRBJ1-3; D perhaps matches TRBD1 (5 bases). Per the germline V gene, CDR1 is SGHTA and CDR2 is FQGNSA. The CDR3 covers 13 residues. V was trimmed by 6 bases and J by 0 bases, leaving 6 bases between them. In DNA, the CDR3 is TGTGCCAGCAGTACAGGCTCTGGAAACACCATATATTTT. This codes for CASSTGSGNTIYF.

This sequence joins TRBV4-3 and TRBJ1-1, with a possible D match to TRBD1 (6 bases). In germline, CDR1 is LGHNA, CDR2 YSLEER. V was trimmed by 4 bases and J by 0 bases, leaving 9 bases between them. The CDR3 spans 14 residues. The CDR3 sequence: CASSPQGMNTEAFF. The CDR3 DNA reads TGCGCCAGCAGCCCTCAGGGGATGAACACTGAAGCTTTCTTT.

The V gene is TRBV6-2 or TRBV6-3, the J gene TRBJ1-1, with 8 nucleotides matching TRBD1. The CDR3 is made up of 14 amino acids. V shed 2 bases, J shed 3 bases, and the junction held 2 bases outside the gene matches. CDR1 is MNHEY, CDR2 SVGEGT, per germline. The CDR3 sequence is CASSYDRGYTEAFF. The DNA for the CDR3 is TGTGCCAGCAGTTACGACAGGGGATACACTGAAGCTTTCTTT.

This chain links TRBV10-3 with TRBJ1-2; TRBD1 agrees at 7 bases. From germline, CDR1 is ENHRY and CDR2 SYGVKD. J was trimmed by 7 bases and V by 3 bases; bases with no gene match: 8. The CDR3 loop spans 14 amino acids. This CDR3 reads CAISEEQGLGGYTF. The CDR3 coding sequence is TGTGCCATCAGTGAAGAACAGGGGTTGGGTGGCTACACCTTC.

V usage is TRBV10-3 and J usage is TRBJ2-7; maybe TRBD2 (6 bases). V was pared by 6 bases and J by 0 bases, with 12 bases between. CDR3 length: 14 residues. Germline-derived CDR1 and CDR2 are ENHRY and SYGVKD. The CDR3 protein is CAIRHDGSSYEQYF. CDR3 nucleotide sequence: TGTGCCATCAGGCATGACGGGAGCTCCTACGAGCAGTACTTC.

The chain joins TRBV4-1 to TRBJ2-2; 8 nucleotides match TRBD2. CDR3 size: 15 residues. The junction had 4 bases not matched to a gene; V was cut back by 4 bases and J by 3 bases. Germline-derived CDR1 and CDR2 are MGHRA and YSYEKL. The CDR3 region has the DNA TGCGCCAGCAGCCGAGGACTAGCAGACACCGGGGAGCTGTTTTTT. It specifies CASSRGLADTGELFF.

V gene TRBV5-6 combines with J gene TRBJ1-2, with D possibly being TRBD1 (5 bases). The germline V and J ends were trimmed by 3 bases and 5 bases, with 14 bases remaining between them. The CDR3 consists of 14 residues. Germline loops: CDR1 SGHDT, CDR2 YYEEEE. The DNA for the CDR3 is TGTGCCAGCAGCTGGGGGGAAGAGGATTATGGCTACACCTTC. Translation: CASSWGEEDYGYTF.

V usage is TRBV2 and J usage is TRBJ2-7; perhaps TRBD1 as D (5 bases). In germline, CDR1 is SNHLY, CDR2 FYNNEI. The V end was cut by 8 bases, the J end by 1 base, with 18 bases between. This CDR3 is 15 amino acids long. CDR3 sequence (DNA): TGTGCCAGCGGTGGCCGGACAACCAATTCCTACGAGCAGTACTTC. As protein: CASGGRTTNSYEQYF.

The chain uses TRBV6-2 or TRBV6-3 and TRBJ2-5; a weak D match, TRBD2 (5 bases). The V gene lost 3 bases and the J gene lost 4 bases, with 12 bases spanning the gap. The length of the CDR3 is 14 residues. The germline V gene encodes CDR1 MNHEY and CDR2 SVGEGT. CDR3 sequence reads: CASSYILAGETQYF. The CDR3 nucleotides are TGTGCCAGCAGTTATATACTGGCGGGAGAGACCCAGTACTTC.

This clone was seen only once. Here the CDR3 reads CASSIWTANQPQHF. CDR3 nucleotide sequence: TGTGCCAGTAGTATTTGGACAGCCAATCAGCCCCAGCATTTT. V gene TRBV19 combines with J gene TRBJ1-5; weak D call: TRBD1 (6 bases). The CDR3 is 14 amino acids. CDR1 and CDR2 from the germline V gene are LNHDA and SQIVND (reference sequence). The V end lost 3 bases, the J end lost 3 bases, and 9 bases lay between the germline ends.

This chain links TRBV19 with TRBJ1-4; D perhaps matches TRBD1 (5 bases). Trimming stripped 5 bases from V and 4 bases from J, with 11 bases between. CDR3 size: 14 residues. Germline V gives CDR1 LNHDA, CDR2 SQIVND (reference sequence). CDR3 loop: CASSDQGSNEKLFF. The DNA of the CDR3 is TGTGCCAGTAGTGACCAGGGAAGTAATGAAAAACTGTTTTTT.

The V and J genes are TRBV2 and TRBJ1-1; unclear D gene. The CDR3 totals 13 residues. The V gene's germline CDR1 is SNHLY and CDR2 FYNNEI. V lost 2 bases to trimming and J lost 4 bases, with 8 bases between them. Written as DNA, the CDR3 is TGTGCCAGCAGTGAACCGGGGAGCACTGAAGCTTTCTTT. This translates into CASSEPGSTEAFF. Full variable domain (outside the CDR3, taken from reference TRBV2 and TRBJ1-1): EPEVTQTPSHQVTQMGQEVILRCVPISNHLYFYWYRQILGQKVEFLVSFYNNEISEKSEIFDDQFSVERPDGSNFTLKIRSTKLEDSAMYFCASSEPGSTEAFFGQGTRLTVV.

This clone came up a few times. V usage is TRBV7-2 and J usage is TRBJ2-1; 9 nucleotides agree with TRBD1. CDR3 length: 13 residues. The V gene end was trimmed by 7 bases and the J gene end by 13 bases; junction bases not matched to a gene: 11. Per the germline V gene, CDR1 is SGHTA and CDR2 is FQGNSA. The CDR3 DNA reads TGTGCCAGCACCGTAACCGGGACAGGGATTCAGTTCTTC. It yields the protein CASTVTGTGIQFF.

The gene calls are TRBV7-2 and TRBJ1-1; D not certain. Germline V CDR1 and CDR2: SGHTA, FQGNSA. This CDR3 contains 15 residues. V was cut by 5 bases and J by 4 bases, with 17 bases left in between. The CDR3 region is CASSELSLGSTEAFF. CDR3 nucleotides: TGTGCCAGCAGCGAACTAAGTCTGGGTTCCACTGAAGCTTTCTTT.

The J gene is TRBJ2-1, the V gene TRBV6-1, with TRBD2 matching over 12 bases. CDR3 size: 17 residues. The germline V gene has CDR1 MNHNS and CDR2 SASEGT. J lost 9 bases, V lost 2 bases, and 11 bases had no gene match. The CDR3 loop reads CASSELASGGAGGEQFF. DNA of the CDR3: TGTGCCAGCAGTGAATTAGCTAGCGGGGGGGCAGGCGGTGAGCAGTTCTTC.

J is TRBJ2-5 and V is TRBV4-1; D not certain. Deletions cut 1 base from V and 4 bases from J, with 7 bases between. Germline CDR1 is MGHRA and CDR2 is YSYEKL. This CDR3 comprises 13 residues. The CDR3 region is CASSQVVRETQYF. Written as DNA, the CDR3 is TGCGCCAGCAGCCAAGTTGTTCGAGAGACCCAGTACTTC.

This clone appeared once. The CDR3 nucleotides read TGTGCCAGCAGCTTCCTGGACAGCGACCAAGAGACCCAGTACTTC. Translating it yields CASSFLDSDQETQYF. The V and J genes are TRBV7-2 and TRBJ2-5, with D tentatively TRBD1 (6 bases). The CDR3 is 15 amino acids. CDR1 is SGHTA and CDR2 is FQGNSA in the germline V gene. V lost 3 bases and J 0 bases, leaving 11 bases between the germline ends.